The source of this TCR beta chain is a study of blood T cell repertoires in COVID-19. At the level of the study: The study drew acute and convalescent COVID-19 samples from the United States, Italy and Spain. Sources were T cells, B-cell-depleted T cells, or PBMCs; the material itself was cDNA or gDNA.

The V and J ends lost 4 bases and 6 bases, in that order; junction bases with no gene match: 4. Germline V CDR1 and CDR2: SGHNT, YENEEA. This CDR3 has 16 amino acids. Clinical histories supplied by participants themselves formed the basis of cohort assignment. Contact with a PCR-confirmed or clinician-diagnosed COVID-19 case occurred within 2 weeks of entry. Produced via immunoSEQ multiplex PCR; TCRdb's table is partial and in-frame only. This sample has about 140,000 clones, with around 80% found just once. The chain carries TRBV11-3 and TRBJ2-2; 14 nucleotides align to TRBD2. Sequences were obtained from PBMCs or T cells enriched from blood (not recorded which). The clonotype was recovered from a woman between 18 and 30 years old who had been exposed to COVID-19. CDR3 amino acids: CASSSGLAGAPGELFF. In DNA form, the CDR3 reads TGTGCCAGCAGCTCGGGACTAGCGGGAGCGCCCGGGGAGCTGTTTTTT.